This record looks at one T cell receptor (beta chain) sequence and its context. Its matching antigen is unknown. An end of the junction differs from the germline gene, which may be a read error. The sample originates from a study of type 1 regulatory T cells. Across the whole study: T-allo10 is an in vitro-generated, Tr1-enriched CD4 T cell product specific for alloantigen.

TCRdb ran MiXCR on the reads and lists one entry per CDR3 protein. The sample yields some 5,800 distinct CDR3 sequences, 27% seen once. Germline CDR1 and CDR2: LGHDT and YNNKEL (reference sequence). The CDR3 runs 15 residues. The graft donor-derived T-allo10 cells reportedly recognize host alloantigens, are anergic, and suppress alloantigen-specifically. The sequence derives from a human donor in good health. This rearrangement joins TRBV3-1 to TRBJ2-2; no reliable D call. The sequenced sample was cultured T cells, either the whole culture or a sorted T cell fraction (not recorded which). As for subset: Tr1-enriched cell product generated in vitro against host alloantigens. The CDR3 spells CAISPTLDSTGELFF. DNA for the CDR3: TGTGCCATCAGCCCGACGCTAGATTCCACCGGGGAGCTGTTTTTT.